A single T cell receptor beta chain is shown here with its context. What it recognizes is unknown. Germline V gene lookup returns CDR1 SGHRS and CDR2 YFSETQ. This CDR3 has 15 residues. V was pared by 0 bases and J by 6 bases, with 15 bases between. PCR employed 60 Vbeta and 13 Jbeta primers. The data were produced by immunoSEQ multiplex PCR, yet TCRdb's version contains in-frame clones alone and is incomplete. Seen here are 110,000 to 150,000 clones, roughly 79% observed once, and the top ten hold roughly 1%. This record comes from a study of cytomegalovirus exposure and HLA in healthy donors. Overall study: An early release of data contained roughly 86 million unique TCRs, which came from HLA-typed donors. Study outcomes and limitations: In a later analysis, an Asian-associated ancestry cluster reportedly showed fewer N-insertions than the roughly 690-donor mean.

This TCR was recovered from a man between 18 and 35 years old in good health and CMV-seronegative. Sequenced sample: PBMCs. The chain uses TRBV5-1 and TRBJ1-2; maybe TRBD1 (5 bases). The CDR3 protein is CASSLGTGKNDGYTF. DNA for the CDR3: TGCGCCAGCAGCTTGGGAACAGGAAAGAATGATGGCTACACCTTC.